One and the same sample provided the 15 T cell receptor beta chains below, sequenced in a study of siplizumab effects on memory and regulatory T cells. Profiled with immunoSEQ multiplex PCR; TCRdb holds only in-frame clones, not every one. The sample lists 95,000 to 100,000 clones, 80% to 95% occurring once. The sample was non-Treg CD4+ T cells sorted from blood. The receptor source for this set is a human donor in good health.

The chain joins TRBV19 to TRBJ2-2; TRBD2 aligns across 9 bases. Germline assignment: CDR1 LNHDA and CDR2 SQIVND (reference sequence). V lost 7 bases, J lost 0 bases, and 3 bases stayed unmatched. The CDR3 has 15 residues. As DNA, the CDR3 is TGTGCCAGTAAGACTAGCGGAGCGAACACCGGGGAGCTGTTTTTT. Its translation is CASKTSGANTGELFF. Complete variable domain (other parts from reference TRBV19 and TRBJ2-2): DGGITQSPKYLFRKEGQNVTLSCEQNLNHDAMYWYRQDPGQGLRLIYYSQIVNDFQKGDIAEGYSVSREKKESFPLTVTSAQKNPTAFYLCASKTSGANTGELFFGEGSRLTVL.

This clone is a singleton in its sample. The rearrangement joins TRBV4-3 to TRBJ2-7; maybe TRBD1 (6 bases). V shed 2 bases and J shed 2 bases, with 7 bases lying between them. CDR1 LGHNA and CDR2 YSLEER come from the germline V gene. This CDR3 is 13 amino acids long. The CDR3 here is CASSQSGAYEQYF. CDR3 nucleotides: TGCGCCAGCAGCCAATCAGGGGCCTACGAGCAGTACTTC.

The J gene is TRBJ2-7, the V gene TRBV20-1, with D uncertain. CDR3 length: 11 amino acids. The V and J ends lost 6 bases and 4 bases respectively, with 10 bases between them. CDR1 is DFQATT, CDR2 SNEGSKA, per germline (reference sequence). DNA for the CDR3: TGCAGTGCCCTGGACCAATACGAGCAGTACTTC. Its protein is CSALDQYEQYF.

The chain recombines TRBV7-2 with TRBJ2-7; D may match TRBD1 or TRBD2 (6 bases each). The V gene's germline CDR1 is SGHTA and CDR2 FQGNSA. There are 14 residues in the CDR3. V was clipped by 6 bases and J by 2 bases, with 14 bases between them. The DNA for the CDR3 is TGTGCCAGCAGTCGATCGGGGGCACCCTACGAGCAGTACTTC. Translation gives CASSRSGAPYEQYF.

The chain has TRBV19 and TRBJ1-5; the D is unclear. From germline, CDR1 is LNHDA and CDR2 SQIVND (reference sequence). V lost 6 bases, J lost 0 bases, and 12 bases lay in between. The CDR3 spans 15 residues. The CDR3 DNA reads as TGTGCCAGTAGGGGCAGAGGGTATAGCAATCAGCCCCAGCATTTT. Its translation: CASRGRGYSNQPQHF.

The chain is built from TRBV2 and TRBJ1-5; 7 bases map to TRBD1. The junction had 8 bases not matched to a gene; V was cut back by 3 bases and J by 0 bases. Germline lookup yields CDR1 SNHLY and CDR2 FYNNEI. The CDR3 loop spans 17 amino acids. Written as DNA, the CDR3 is TGTGCCAGCAGTGAGCTCCCTACAGGGGATAGCAATCAGCCCCAGCATTTT. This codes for CASSELPTGDSNQPQHF.

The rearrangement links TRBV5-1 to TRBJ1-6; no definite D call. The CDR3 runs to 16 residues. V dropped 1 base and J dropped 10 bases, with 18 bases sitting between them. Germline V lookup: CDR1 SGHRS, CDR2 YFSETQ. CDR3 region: CASSLLEVLKGSPLHF. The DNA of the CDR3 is TGCGCCAGCAGCTTGTTGGAGGTCCTTAAAGGATCACCCCTCCACTTT.

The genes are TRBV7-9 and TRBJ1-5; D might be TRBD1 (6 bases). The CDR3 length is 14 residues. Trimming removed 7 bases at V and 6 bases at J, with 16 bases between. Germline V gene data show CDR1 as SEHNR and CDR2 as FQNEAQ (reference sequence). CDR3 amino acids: CASTVQGQAQPQHF. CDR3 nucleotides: TGTGCCAGCACTGTACAGGGTCAGGCTCAGCCCCAGCATTTT.

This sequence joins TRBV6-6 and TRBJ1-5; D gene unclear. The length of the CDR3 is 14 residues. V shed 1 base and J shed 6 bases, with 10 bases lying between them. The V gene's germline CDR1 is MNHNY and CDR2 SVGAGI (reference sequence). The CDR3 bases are TGTGCCAGCAGTTACTTACGAAGCGGTCAGCCCCAGCATTTT. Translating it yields CASSYLRSGQPQHF.

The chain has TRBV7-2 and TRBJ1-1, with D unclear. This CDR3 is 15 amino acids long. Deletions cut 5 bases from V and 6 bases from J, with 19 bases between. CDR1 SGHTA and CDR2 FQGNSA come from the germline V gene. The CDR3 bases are TGTGCCAGCAGCCTACAGCCCACAGAACTTTCTGAAGCTTTCTTT. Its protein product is CASSLQPTELSEAFF.

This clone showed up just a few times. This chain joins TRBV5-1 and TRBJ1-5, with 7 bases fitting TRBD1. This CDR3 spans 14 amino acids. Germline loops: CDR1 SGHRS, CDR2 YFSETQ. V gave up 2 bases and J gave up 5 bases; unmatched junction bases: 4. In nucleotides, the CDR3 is TGCGCCAGCAGCTTAGGGACAGCCGATCAGCCCCAGCATTTT. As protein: CASSLGTADQPQHF.

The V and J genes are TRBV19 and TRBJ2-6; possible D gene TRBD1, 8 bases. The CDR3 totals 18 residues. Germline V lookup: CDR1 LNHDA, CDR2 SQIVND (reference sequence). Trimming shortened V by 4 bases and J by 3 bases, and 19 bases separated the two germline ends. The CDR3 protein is CASSTPDRAGVGANVLTF. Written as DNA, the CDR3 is TGTGCCAGTAGTACCCCGGACAGGGCGGGGGTTGGGGCCAACGTCCTGACTTTC.

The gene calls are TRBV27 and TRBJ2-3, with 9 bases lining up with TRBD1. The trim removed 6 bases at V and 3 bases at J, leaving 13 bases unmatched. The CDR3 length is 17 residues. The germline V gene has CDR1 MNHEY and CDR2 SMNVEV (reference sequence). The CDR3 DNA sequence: TGTGCCAGCAGCAGACACGCCGGGACAGGGATGACAGATACGCAGTATTTT. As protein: CASSRHAGTGMTDTQYF.

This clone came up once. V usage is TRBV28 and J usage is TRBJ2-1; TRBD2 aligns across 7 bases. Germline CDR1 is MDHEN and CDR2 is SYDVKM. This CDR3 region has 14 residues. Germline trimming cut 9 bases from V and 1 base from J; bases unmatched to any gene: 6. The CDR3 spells CASLAEPSYNEQFF. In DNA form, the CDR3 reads TGTGCCAGTCTAGCGGAGCCGTCCTACAATGAGCAGTTCTTC.

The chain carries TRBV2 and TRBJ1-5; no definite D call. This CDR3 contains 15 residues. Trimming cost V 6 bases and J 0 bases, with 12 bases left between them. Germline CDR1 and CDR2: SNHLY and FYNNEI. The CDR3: CASRNQPYSNQPQHF. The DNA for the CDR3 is TGTGCCAGCAGGAACCAACCCTATAGCAATCAGCCCCAGCATTTT.